This T cell receptor (beta chain) is from a study of beta chain features in type 1 diabetes. The study, taken as a whole, reports: A PCR bias possibly favoring shorter templates would apply equally to patients and controls. Relative to healthy donors, patients appeared to have naive, central memory and Treg TCRB repertoires that were more similar.

This clone was seen a handful of times. Its specificity is not known. The study reverse transcribed the entire isolated RNA, so it sequenced expressed TCRB transcripts. Clones were read by immunoSEQ multiplex PCR, and TCRdb kept only the in-frame ones, dropping some. This sample has 500,000 to 700,000 clones, with roughly a sixth found just once. The receptor's source is a man between 18 and 35 years old in good health. The sample consisted of naive CD4+ T cells from blood.

CDR3: CATSARNEQYF. In nucleotides, the CDR3 is TGTGCCACCAGCGCTAGAAACGAGCAGTACTTC. V gene TRBV15 combines with J gene TRBJ2-7; D is unresolved. Between the trimmed V and J ends, which lost 5 bases and 5 bases, there was a span of 7 bases. Germline loops: CDR1 LNHNV, CDR2 YYDKDF (reference sequence). The CDR3 totals 11 residues.